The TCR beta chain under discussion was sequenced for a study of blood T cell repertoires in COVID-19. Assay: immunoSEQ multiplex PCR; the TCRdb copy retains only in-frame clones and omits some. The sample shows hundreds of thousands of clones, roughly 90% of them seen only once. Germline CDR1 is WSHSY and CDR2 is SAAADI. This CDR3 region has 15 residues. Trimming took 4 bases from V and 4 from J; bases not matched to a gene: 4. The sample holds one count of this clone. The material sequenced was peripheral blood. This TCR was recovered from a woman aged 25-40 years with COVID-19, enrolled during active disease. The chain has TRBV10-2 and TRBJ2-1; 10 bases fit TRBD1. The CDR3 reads CASSVGTGVYNEQFF. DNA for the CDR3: TGCGCCAGCAGTGTCGGGACAGGGGTTTACAATGAGCAGTTCTTC.